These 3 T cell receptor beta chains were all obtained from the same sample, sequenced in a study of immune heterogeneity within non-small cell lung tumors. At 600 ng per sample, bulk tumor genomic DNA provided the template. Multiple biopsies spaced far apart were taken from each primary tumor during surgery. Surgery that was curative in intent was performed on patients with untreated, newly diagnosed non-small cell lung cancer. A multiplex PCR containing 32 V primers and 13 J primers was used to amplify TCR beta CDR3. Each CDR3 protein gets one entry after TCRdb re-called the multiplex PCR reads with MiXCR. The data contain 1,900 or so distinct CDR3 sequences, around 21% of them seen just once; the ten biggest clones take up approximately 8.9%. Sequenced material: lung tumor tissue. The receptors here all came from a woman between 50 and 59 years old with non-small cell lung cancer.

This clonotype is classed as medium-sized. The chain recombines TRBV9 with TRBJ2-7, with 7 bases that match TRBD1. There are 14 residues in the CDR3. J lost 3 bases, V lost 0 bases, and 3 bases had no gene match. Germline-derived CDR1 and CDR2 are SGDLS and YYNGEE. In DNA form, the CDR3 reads TGTGCCAGCAGCGTAGCAGGGGGTGGCTACGAGCAGTACTTC. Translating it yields CASSVAGGGYEQYF.

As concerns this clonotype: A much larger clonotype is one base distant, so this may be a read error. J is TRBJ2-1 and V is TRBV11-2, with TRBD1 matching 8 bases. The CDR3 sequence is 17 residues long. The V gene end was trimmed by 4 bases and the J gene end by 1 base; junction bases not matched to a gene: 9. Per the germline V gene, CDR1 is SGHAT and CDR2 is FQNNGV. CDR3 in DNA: TGTGCCAGCAGCTCTCGACAGGGGTCCCGATCCTACAATGAGCAGTTCTTC. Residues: CASSSRQGSRSYNEQFF.

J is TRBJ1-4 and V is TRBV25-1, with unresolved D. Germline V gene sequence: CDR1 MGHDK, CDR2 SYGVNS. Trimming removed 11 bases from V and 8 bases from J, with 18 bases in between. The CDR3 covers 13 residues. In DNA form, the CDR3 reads TGTGCCCGCCCCTGGGCTAGAAGGGAAAAACTGTTTTTT. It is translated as CARPWARREKLFF. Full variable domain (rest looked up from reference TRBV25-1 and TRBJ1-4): EADIYQTPRYLVIGTGKKITLECSQTMGHDKMYWYQQDPGMELHLIHYSYGVNSTEKGDLSSESTVSRIRTEHFPLTLESARPSHTSQYLCARPWARREKLFFGSGTQLSVL.